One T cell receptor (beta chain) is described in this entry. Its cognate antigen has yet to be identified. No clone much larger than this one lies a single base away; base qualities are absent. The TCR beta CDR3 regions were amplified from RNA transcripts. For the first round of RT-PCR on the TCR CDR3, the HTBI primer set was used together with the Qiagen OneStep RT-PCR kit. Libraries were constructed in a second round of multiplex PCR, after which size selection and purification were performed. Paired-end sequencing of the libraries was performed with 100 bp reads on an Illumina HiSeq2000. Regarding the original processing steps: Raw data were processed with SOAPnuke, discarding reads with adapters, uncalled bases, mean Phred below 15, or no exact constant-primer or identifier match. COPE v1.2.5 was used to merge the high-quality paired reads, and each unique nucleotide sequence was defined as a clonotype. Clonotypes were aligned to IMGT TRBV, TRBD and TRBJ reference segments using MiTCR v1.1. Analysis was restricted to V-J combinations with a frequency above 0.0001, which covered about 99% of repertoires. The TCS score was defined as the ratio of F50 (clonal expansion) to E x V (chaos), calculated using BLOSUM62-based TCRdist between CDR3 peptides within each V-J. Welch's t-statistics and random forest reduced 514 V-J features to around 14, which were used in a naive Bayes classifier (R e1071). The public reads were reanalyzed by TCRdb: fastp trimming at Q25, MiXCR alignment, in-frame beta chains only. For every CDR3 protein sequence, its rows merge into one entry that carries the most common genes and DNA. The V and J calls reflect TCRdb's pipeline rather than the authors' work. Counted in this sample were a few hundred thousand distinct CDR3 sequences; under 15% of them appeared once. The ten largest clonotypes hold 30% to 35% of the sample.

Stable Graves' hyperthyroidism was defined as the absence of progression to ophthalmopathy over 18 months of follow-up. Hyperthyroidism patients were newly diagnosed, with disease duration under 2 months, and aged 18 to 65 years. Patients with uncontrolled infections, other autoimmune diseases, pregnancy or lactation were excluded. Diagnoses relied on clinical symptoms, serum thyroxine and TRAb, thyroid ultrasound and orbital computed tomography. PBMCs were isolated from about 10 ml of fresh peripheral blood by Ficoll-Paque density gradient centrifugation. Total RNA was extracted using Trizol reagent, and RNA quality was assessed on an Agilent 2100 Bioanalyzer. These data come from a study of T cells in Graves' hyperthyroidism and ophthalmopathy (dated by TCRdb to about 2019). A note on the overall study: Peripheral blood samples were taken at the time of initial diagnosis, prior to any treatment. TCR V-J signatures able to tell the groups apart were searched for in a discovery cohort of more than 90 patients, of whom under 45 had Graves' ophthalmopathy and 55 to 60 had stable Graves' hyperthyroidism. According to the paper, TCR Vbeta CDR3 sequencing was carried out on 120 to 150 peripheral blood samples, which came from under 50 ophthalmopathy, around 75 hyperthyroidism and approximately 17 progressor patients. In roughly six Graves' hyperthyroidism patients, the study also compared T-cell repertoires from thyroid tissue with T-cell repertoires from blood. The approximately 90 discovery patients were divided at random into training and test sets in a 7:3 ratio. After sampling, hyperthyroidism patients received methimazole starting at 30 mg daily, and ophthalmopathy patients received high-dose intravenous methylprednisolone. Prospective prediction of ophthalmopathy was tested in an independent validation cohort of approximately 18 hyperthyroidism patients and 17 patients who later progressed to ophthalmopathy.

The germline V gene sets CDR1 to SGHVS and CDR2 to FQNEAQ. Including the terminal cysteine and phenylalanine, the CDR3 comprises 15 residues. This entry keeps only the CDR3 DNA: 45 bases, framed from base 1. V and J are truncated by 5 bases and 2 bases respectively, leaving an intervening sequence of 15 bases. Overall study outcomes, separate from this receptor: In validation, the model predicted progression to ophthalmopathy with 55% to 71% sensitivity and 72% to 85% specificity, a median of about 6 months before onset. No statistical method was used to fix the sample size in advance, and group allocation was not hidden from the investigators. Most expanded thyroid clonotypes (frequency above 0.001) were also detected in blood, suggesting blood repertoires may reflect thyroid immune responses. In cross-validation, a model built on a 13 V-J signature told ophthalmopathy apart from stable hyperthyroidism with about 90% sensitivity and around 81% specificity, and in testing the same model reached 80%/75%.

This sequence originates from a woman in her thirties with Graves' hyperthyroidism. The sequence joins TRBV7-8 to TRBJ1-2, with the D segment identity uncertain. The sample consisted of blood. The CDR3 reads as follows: CASSPHSATNYGYTF. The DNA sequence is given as TGTGCCAGCAGCCCACACAGCGCGACCAACTATGGCTACACCTTC.